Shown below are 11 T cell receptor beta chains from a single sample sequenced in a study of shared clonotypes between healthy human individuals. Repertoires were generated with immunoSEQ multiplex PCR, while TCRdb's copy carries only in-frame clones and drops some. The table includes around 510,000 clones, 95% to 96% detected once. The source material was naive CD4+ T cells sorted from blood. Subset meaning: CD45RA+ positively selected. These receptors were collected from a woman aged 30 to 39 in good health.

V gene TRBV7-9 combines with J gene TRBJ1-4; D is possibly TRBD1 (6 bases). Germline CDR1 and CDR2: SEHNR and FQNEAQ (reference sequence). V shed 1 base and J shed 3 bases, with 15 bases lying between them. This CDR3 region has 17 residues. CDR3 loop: CASSLGIDRSSNEKLFF. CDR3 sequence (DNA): TGTGCCAGCAGCTTAGGTATCGACAGGAGTTCTAATGAAAAACTGTTTTTT.

The CDR3 loop is CASSSSQDILPYEQYF. DNA of the CDR3: TGTGCCAGCAGCTCATCACAGGACATTTTACCCTACGAGCAGTACTTC. The rearrangement links TRBV5-4 to TRBJ2-7, with D possibly being TRBD1 (5 bases). CDR3 length: 16 amino acids. Looked up from germline, CDR1 is SGHNT and CDR2 is YYREEE (reference sequence). Trimming took off 3 bases at V and 2 bases at J, with 18 bases between the two ends.

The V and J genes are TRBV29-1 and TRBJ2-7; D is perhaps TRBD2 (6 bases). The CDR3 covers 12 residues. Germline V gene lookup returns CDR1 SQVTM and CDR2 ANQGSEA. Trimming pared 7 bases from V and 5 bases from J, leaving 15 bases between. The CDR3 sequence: CSARGAGHEQYF. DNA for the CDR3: TGCAGCGCTCGTGGGGCGGGACACGAGCAGTACTTC.

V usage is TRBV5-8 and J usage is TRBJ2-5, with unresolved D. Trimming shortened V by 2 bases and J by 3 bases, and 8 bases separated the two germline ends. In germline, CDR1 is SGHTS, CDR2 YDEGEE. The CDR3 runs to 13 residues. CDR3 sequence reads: CASSFSFKETQYF. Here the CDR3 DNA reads TGTGCCAGCAGCTTCTCATTCAAAGAGACCCAGTACTTC.

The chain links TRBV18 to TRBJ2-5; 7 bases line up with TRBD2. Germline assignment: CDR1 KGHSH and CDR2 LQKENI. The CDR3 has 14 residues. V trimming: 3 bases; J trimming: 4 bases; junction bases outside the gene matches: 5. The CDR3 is CASSPQGGAETQYF. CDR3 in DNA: TGTGCCAGCTCACCCCAGGGAGGGGCAGAGACCCAGTACTTC. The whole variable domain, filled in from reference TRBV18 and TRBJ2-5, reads NAGVMQNPRHLVRRRGQEARLRCSPMKGHSHVYWYRQLPEEGLKFMVYLQKENIIDESGMPKERFSAEFPKEGPSILRIQQVVRGDSAAYFCASSPQGGAETQYFGPGTRLLVL.

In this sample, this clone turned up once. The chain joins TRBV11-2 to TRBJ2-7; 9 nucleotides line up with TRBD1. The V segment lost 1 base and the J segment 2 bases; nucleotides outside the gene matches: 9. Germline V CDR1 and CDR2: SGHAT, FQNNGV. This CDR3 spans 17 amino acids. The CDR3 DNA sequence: TGTGCCAGCAGCTTAGGCGGACAGGGGATCGTCCCCTACGAGCAGTACTTC. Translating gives CASSLGGQGIVPYEQYF.

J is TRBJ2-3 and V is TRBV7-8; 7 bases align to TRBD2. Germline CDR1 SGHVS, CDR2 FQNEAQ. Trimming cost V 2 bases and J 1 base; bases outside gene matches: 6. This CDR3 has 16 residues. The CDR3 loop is CASSLFAGVGTDTQYF. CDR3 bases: TGTGCCAGCAGCTTATTCGCGGGAGTAGGCACAGATACGCAGTATTTT.

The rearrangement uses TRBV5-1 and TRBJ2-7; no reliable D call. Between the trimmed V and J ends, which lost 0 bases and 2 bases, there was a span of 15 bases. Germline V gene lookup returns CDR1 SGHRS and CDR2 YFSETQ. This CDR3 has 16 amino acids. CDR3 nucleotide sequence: TGCGCCAGCAGCTTGGATAACGCTCTTCCCCCCTACGAGCAGTACTTC. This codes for CASSLDNALPPYEQYF.

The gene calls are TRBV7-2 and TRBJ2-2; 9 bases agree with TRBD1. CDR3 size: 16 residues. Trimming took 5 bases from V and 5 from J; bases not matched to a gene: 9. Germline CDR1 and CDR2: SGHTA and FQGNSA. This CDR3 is CASSVYRGQRTGELFF. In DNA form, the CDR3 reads TGTGCCAGCAGCGTCTACAGGGGGCAGAGAACCGGGGAGCTGTTTTTT.

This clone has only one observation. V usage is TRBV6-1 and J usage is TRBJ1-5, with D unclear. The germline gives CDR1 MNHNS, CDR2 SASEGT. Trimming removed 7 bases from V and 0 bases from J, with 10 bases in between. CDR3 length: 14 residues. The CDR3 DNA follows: TGTGCCAGCATCGACAAGTTTAGCAATCAGCCCCAGCATTTT. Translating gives CASIDKFSNQPQHF.

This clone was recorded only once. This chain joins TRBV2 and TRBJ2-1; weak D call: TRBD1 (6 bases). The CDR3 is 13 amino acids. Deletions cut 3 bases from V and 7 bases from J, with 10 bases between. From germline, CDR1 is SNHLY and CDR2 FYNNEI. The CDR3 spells CASSDWTVNEQFF. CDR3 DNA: TGTGCCAGCAGTGATTGGACAGTAAATGAGCAGTTCTTC.